The present TCR beta chain was sequenced within a study of shared clonotypes between healthy human individuals. The overall study: Those who served as donors were a couple of women and a few men between the ages of 18 and 49.

Study-level findings and limits: Clonotype sharing among donors likely depends on sequencing depth.

All of the donors resided in Nashville, Tennessee, and each was a Caucasian adult. Splitting the CD4+ cells yielded a CD45RA+ naive subset and a CD45RA-negative memory subset. Profiling relied on immunoSEQ multiplex PCR, and the TCRdb table lists in-frame clones only, not all of them. The table has some 500,000 clones, 90% to 96% seen once. Regarding this clone: Its antigen is unidentified.

V was clipped by 0 bases and J by 2 bases, with 7 bases between them. Germline V lookup: CDR1 MNHEY, CDR2 SMNVEV (reference sequence). The length of the CDR3 is 15 residues. Material: naive CD4+ T cells sorted from blood. The sample's subset: CD45RA+ positively selected. The chain is built from TRBV27 and TRBJ2-2; TRBD1 is a possible D gene (6 bases). The clonotype originates from a woman aged 30 to 39 in good health. The CDR3 reads CASSLSGHNTGELFF. For the CDR3, the DNA is TGTGCCAGCAGTTTATCGGGACATAACACCGGGGAGCTGTTTTTT.